These 27 T cell receptor beta chains were all obtained from the same sample, sequenced in a study of cytomegalovirus exposure and HLA in healthy donors. PCR used 60 Vbeta primers and 13 Jbeta primers. This table comes from immunoSEQ multiplex PCR, and its TCRdb copy is limited to in-frame clones, with some not included. The sample has roughly 120,000 clones, about 68% seen once. The sample taken for sequencing was PBMCs. The receptor source for this set is a woman between 50 and 59 years old in good health and CMV-seropositive.

The rearrangement joins TRBV10-3 to TRBJ1-2; maybe TRBD1 (5 bases). Trimming took 0 bases from V and 5 from J, leaving 19 bases between them. The CDR3 loop spans 17 amino acids. Germline V gene sequence: CDR1 ENHRY, CDR2 SYGVKD. DNA for the CDR3: TGTGCCATCAGTGAGTCAAATACAGGAGGAGGGATATATGGCTACACCTTC. Protein: CAISESNTGGGIYGYTF.

The chain links TRBV6-5 to TRBJ2-7; the match to TRBD1 covers 8 bases. This CDR3 is 15 amino acids long. Per the germline V gene, CDR1 is MNHEY and CDR2 is SVGAGI. The J segment lost 3 bases and the V segment lost 4 bases, leaving 8 bases of the junction unmatched. Written as DNA, the CDR3 is TGTGCCAGCAGTTCACAGGGGGGTAAGCACTACGAGCAGTACTTC. Protein product: CASSSQGGKHYEQYF.

The V and J genes are TRBV2 and TRBJ1-2, with TRBD1 matching 7 bases. This CDR3 has 15 amino acids. Germline V CDR1 and CDR2: SNHLY, FYNNEI. The V segment lost 6 bases and the J segment 8 bases; nucleotides outside the gene matches: 15. The CDR3 DNA follows: TGTGCCAGCAGGACTTACCAGGGGGACTTAAAGGGCTACACCTTC. This encodes CASRTYQGDLKGYTF.

The gene calls are TRBV7-9 and TRBJ2-7; possibly TRBD1 for D (7 bases). V was trimmed by 2 bases and J by 5 bases, leaving 22 bases between them. Germline V CDR1 and CDR2: SEHNR, FQNEAQ (reference sequence). This CDR3 is built from 17 residues. The CDR3 here is CASSLRTRQGGVDEQYF. DNA for the CDR3: TGTGCCAGCAGCTTAAGAACTAGACAGGGCGGGGTGGACGAGCAGTACTTC.

The chain is built from TRBV28 and TRBJ2-7, with 9 bases fitting TRBD1. This CDR3 spans 17 amino acids. J gave up 3 bases and V 2 bases, and 11 bases lay outside the gene matches. From germline, CDR1 is MDHEN and CDR2 SYDVKM. CDR3 nucleotide sequence: TGTGCCAGCAGTTTAGCTCCCCCCGGGACAGGGTACTACGAGCAGTACTTC. Its translation: CASSLAPPGTGYYEQYF.

The CDR3 here is CASSSGGRRAFF. The CDR3 DNA reads TGTGCCAGCAGCTCGGGGGGGAGGAGGGCTTTCTTT. V usage is TRBV7-2 and J usage is TRBJ1-1, with D perhaps matching TRBD1 (5 bases). The germline V gene has CDR1 SGHTA and CDR2 FQGNSA. Trimming removed 4 bases at V and 11 bases at J, with 14 bases between. This CDR3 is built from 12 residues.

The rearrangement joins TRBV10-3 to TRBJ2-3; TRBD1 matches 7 bases. Germline V lookup: CDR1 ENHRY, CDR2 SYGVKD. CDR3 length: 12 residues. V gave up 5 bases and J gave up 6 bases; unmatched junction bases: 2. DNA of the CDR3: TGTGCCATCAGTCAGGGGGTTGATACGCAGTATTTT. Amino acids: CAISQGVDTQYF.

The chain has TRBV9 and TRBJ1-6; TRBD1 aligns across 9 bases. Looked up from germline, CDR1 is SGDLS and CDR2 is YYNGEE. V shed 0 bases, J shed 10 bases, and the junction held 2 bases outside the gene matches. The CDR3 contains 14 residues. In DNA form, the CDR3 reads TGTGCCAGCAGCGTAGGACAGGGGGTGTCACCCCTCCACTTT. Protein product: CASSVGQGVSPLHF. Together with reference TRBV9 and TRBJ1-6, the CDR3 gives the full variable domain: DSGVTQTPKHLITATGQRVTLRCSPRSGDLSVYWYQQSLDQGLQFLIQYYNGEERAKGNILERFSAQQFPDLHSELNLSSLELGDSALYFCASSVGQGVSPLHFGNGTRLTVT.

As regards this clone: Other DNA variants within this sample encode the same CDR3. J is TRBJ1-1 and V is TRBV5-4, with TRBD1 matching over 8 bases. J was trimmed by 0 bases and V by 3 bases; bases with no gene match: 7. Germline lookup yields CDR1 SGHNT and CDR2 YYREEE (reference sequence). CDR3 length: 16 amino acids. CDR3 DNA sequence: TGTGCCAGCAGCTCGGGACAGGTGTCCTTGAACACTGAAGCTTTCTTT. It yields the protein CASSSGQVSLNTEAFF.

Written as DNA, the CDR3 is TGTGCCATTGGTGACAGGTACTCTGGAAACACCATATATTTT. Protein: CAIGDRYSGNTIYF. V usage is TRBV19 and J usage is TRBJ1-3; D is perhaps TRBD1 (6 bases). The V end was cut by 10 bases, the J end by 0 bases, with 13 bases between. The CDR3 runs 14 residues. Germline V CDR1 and CDR2: LNHDA, SQIVND (reference sequence).

The rearrangement uses TRBV5-4 and TRBJ2-1; 13 nucleotides line up with TRBD2. The CDR3 spans 16 residues. Trimming removed 0 bases from V and 6 bases from J; junction bases left unmatched: 3. Germline CDR1 and CDR2: SGHNT and YYREEE (reference sequence). The CDR3 here is CASSLGGLAGTNEQFF. For the CDR3, the DNA is TGTGCCAGCAGCTTGGGGGGACTAGCGGGAACCAATGAGCAGTTCTTC. Filled out from reference TRBV5-4 and TRBJ2-1, the complete variable domain reads ETGVTQSPTHLIKTRGQQVTLRCSSQSGHNTVSWYQQALGQGPQFIFQYYREEENGRGNFPPRFSGLQFPNYSSELNVNALELDDSALYLCASSLGGLAGTNEQFFGPGTRLTVL.

The gene calls are TRBV5-1 and TRBJ2-1, with 13 bases fitting TRBD2. This CDR3 has 15 residues. Germline CDR1 reads SGHRS; CDR2 reads YFSETQ. V dropped 4 bases and J dropped 8; count of bases not matched to a gene: 6. The CDR3 bases are TGCGCCAGCAGCCTAAGGACTAGCGGGGGCGATGAGCAGTTCTTC. This gives the protein CASSLRTSGGDEQFF.

The rearrangement joins TRBV4-3 to TRBJ2-1, with 13 positions matching TRBD2. Germline V gene sequence: CDR1 LGHNA, CDR2 YSLEER. The CDR3 loop spans 18 amino acids. Trimming cost V 1 base and J 5 bases; bases outside gene matches: 8. This chain's CDR3 is CASSQGLSTSGRNNEQFF. For the CDR3, the DNA is TGCGCCAGCAGCCAAGGACTTTCGACTAGCGGGAGGAACAATGAGCAGTTCTTC.

The genes are TRBV27 and TRBJ1-2; D perhaps matches TRBD1 (5 bases). Germline V gene lookup returns CDR1 MNHEY and CDR2 SMNVEV (reference sequence). CDR3 length equals 13 residues. V lost 3 bases to trimming and J lost 4 bases, with 9 bases between them. The CDR3 sequence: CASSFLGAYGYTF. The CDR3 coding sequence is TGTGCCAGCAGTTTTCTAGGGGCCTATGGCTACACCTTC.

The gene calls are TRBV6-1 and TRBJ1-2; 8 positions match TRBD1. The germline V gene encodes CDR1 MNHNS and CDR2 SASEGT. The CDR3 is made up of 15 amino acids. Unmatched junction bases numbered 10, after V lost 7 bases and J lost 3 bases. The CDR3 here is CASTLGQGGYYGYTF. CDR3 DNA: TGTGCCAGCACCCTTGGACAGGGAGGCTACTATGGCTACACCTTC.

This sequence joins TRBV27 and TRBJ2-1, with a tentative D call TRBD2 (6 bases). CDR3 length: 14 amino acids. Germline V lookup: CDR1 MNHEY, CDR2 SMNVEV (reference sequence). Between the trimmed V and J ends, which lost 6 bases and 5 bases, there was a span of 14 bases. CDR3 region: CASSTSGGNNEQFF. The CDR3 DNA follows: TGTGCCAGCAGCACCTCCGGCGGGAACAATGAGCAGTTCTTC.

This sequence joins TRBV7-2 and TRBJ1-4; D unresolved. Per the germline V gene, CDR1 is SGHTA and CDR2 is FQGNSA. V gave up 2 bases and J gave up 3 bases, with 13 bases separating them. The CDR3 consists of 16 residues. The CDR3 loop is CASSLSGVSANEKLFF. DNA of the CDR3: TGTGCCAGCAGCTTAAGCGGGGTCTCGGCTAATGAAAAACTGTTTTTT.

This clone was counted between two and nine times. This CDR3 is also generated by other DNA sequences in the sample. The gene calls are TRBV29-1 and TRBJ2-5; no firm D call. The CDR3 totals 11 residues. CDR1 and CDR2 from the germline V gene are SQVTM and ANQGSEA. Trimming pared 4 bases from V and 2 bases from J, leaving 5 bases between. The CDR3 loop is CSVGQQETQYF. The CDR3 nucleotides read TGCAGCGTTGGGCAGCAAGAGACCCAGTACTTC. Full variable domain (outside the CDR3, taken from reference TRBV29-1 and TRBJ2-5): SAVISQKPSRDICQRGTSLTIQCQVDSQVTMMFWYRQQPGQSLTLIATANQGSEATYESGFVIDKFPISRPNLTFSTLTVSNMSPEDSSIYLCSVGQQETQYFGPGTRLLVL.

The chain carries TRBV28 and TRBJ1-1; 7 positions agree with TRBD1. The V gene end was trimmed by 6 bases and the J gene end by 6 bases; junction bases not matched to a gene: 10. Per germline, CDR1 MDHEN and CDR2 SYDVKM. The CDR3 spans 14 residues. The CDR3 reads CASRAWTGNPEAFF. The CDR3 DNA follows: TGTGCCAGCAGGGCTTGGACAGGCAATCCTGAAGCTTTCTTT.

The chain recombines TRBV28 with TRBJ2-3; 10 bases match TRBD1. Germline V CDR1 and CDR2: MDHEN, SYDVKM. V shed 7 bases and J 11 bases; nucleotides not matched to a gene: 9. The CDR3 loop spans 13 amino acids. CDR3 protein: CASTTGGQVRQYF. The CDR3 coding sequence is TGTGCCAGCACGACAGGGGGCCAAGTGAGGCAGTATTTT.

V usage is TRBV7-2 and J usage is TRBJ2-1, with D possibly being TRBD2 (6 bases). Germline-derived CDR1 and CDR2 are SGHTA and FQGNSA. CDR3 length equals 13 residues. Trimming removed 5 bases at V and 9 bases at J, with 14 bases between. The CDR3 region has the DNA TGTGCCAGCAGCGTTACTAGCCTCGGTGAGCAGTTCTTC. It translates to CASSVTSLGEQFF.

The chain carries TRBV10-3 and TRBJ1-2; 7 bases fit TRBD1. With 7 bases clipped from V and 4 bases from J, the junction kept 3 bases outside the gene matches. The CDR3 length is 12 residues. Germline V gives CDR1 ENHRY, CDR2 SYGVKD. The CDR3 DNA follows: TGTGCCATCAACAGACAGGGCTATGGCTACACCTTC. Protein: CAINRQGYGYTF.

This clone was found a few times. The chain is built from TRBV7-8 and TRBJ2-4, with D maybe TRBD1 (6 bases). The CDR3 is 15 residues long. Germline V gene sequence: CDR1 SGHVS, CDR2 FQNEAQ. V lost 6 bases and J 0 bases, leaving 12 bases between the germline ends. DNA for the CDR3: TGTGCCAGCAGTCGAAAGGGGGTAGCCAAAAACATTCAGTACTTC. Translated, it gives CASSRKGVAKNIQYF.

This sequence joins TRBV10-1 and TRBJ2-2; tentatively, D is TRBD1 (6 bases). V lost 5 bases, J lost 7 bases, and 17 bases lay in between. Germline values: CDR1 WNHNN, CDR2 SYGVQD (reference sequence). This CDR3 region has 15 residues. For the CDR3, the DNA is TGCGCCAGCAGTCGGGAAACAGGGTATTTCGGGGAGCTGTTTTTT. As protein: CASSRETGYFGELFF.

The genes are TRBV19 and TRBJ1-5; a possible D gene is TRBD1 (5 bases). Trimming left V 10 bases short and J 1 base short, with 29 bases between. The CDR3 loop spans 19 amino acids. Germline CDR1 reads LNHDA; CDR2 reads SQIVND (reference sequence). This CDR3 reads CATDITGEQGSISNQPQHF. CDR3 DNA sequence: TGTGCCACCGACATAACAGGAGAGCAGGGCTCTATAAGCAATCAGCCCCAGCATTTT.

The chain carries TRBV28 and TRBJ1-1; 11 nucleotides align to TRBD1. V was clipped by 5 bases and J by 4 bases; unmatched bases: 3. The CDR3 is 14 residues long. From germline, CDR1 is MDHEN and CDR2 SYDVKM. The CDR3 sequence is CASSEDRGLTEAFF. The CDR3 nucleotides are TGTGCCAGCAGTGAGGACAGGGGGCTCACTGAAGCTTTCTTT. The full variable domain, in which reference TRBV28 and TRBJ1-1 provide the parts outside the CDR3, is DVKVTQSSRYLVKRTGEKVFLECVQDMDHENMFWYRQDPGLGLRLIYFSYDVKMKEKGDIPEGYSVSREKKERFSLILESASTNQTSMYLCASSEDRGLTEAFFGQGTRLTVV.

This rearrangement joins TRBV10-3 to TRBJ1-1, with a weak D call TRBD1 (5 bases). Germline-derived CDR1 and CDR2 are ENHRY and SYGVKD. V dropped 6 bases and J dropped 5 bases, with 16 bases sitting between them. This CDR3 has 14 amino acids. As DNA, the CDR3 is TGTGCCATCAGCAGCGGGGCCGGGAGGACTGAAGCTTTCTTT. Translating it yields CAISSGAGRTEAFF.